In terms of frequency, the clone carrying this T cell receptor beta chain is medium-sized. The read terminates 3 residues ahead of where the CDR3 ends, so the germline J gene completes it. The data are from a study of T cells in women clearing cervical HPV infection. The wider study: Controls were women whose single incident HPV16 infection cleared within 12 months without precancer or cancer. Blood came at first lesion visit for cases, post-clearance for controls.

Profiling relied on immunoSEQ multiplex PCR, and the TCRdb table lists in-frame clones only, not all of them. There are tens of thousands of clones in the sample, with approximately 5.3% held by the top ten. After removal of 0 bases from V and 0 bases from J, the junction contained 0 bases not matched to a gene. Germline CDR1 and CDR2: SGHRS and YFSETQ. The CDR3 extends over 16 amino acids. Sequencing input: blood buffy coat. The source of this sequence is a woman aged 18-70 years with a cervical HPV16 infection that either progressed to CIN3+ or cleared (not recorded which). The chain combines TRBV5-1 with TRBJ2-1; 10 bases line up with TRBD2. The CDR3 DNA, read in part, is TGCGCCAGCAGCTTGGGACTAGCGGGCTCCTACAATGAG. Protein: CASSLGLAGSYNE. The full CDR3 protein is CASSLGLAGSYNEQFF.